These 28 T cell receptor beta chains share one sample of origin, sequenced in a study of graft-versus-host responses after intestinal transplantation. The method was immunoSEQ multiplex PCR; TCRdb's version includes in-frame clones alone and lacks a portion of them. Seen here are some 69,000 clones, roughly 92% observed once, and the top ten hold 6.5% to 8%. The source material was bone marrow, sampled 734 days after intestinal transplantation. Source of these receptors: a human patient who received an intestinal transplant, so some T cells may come from the graft donor.

This chain joins TRBV7-2 and TRBJ1-2; no reliable D call. Germline assignment: CDR1 SGHTA and CDR2 FQGNSA. Trimming removed 3 bases from V and 8 bases from J, with 25 bases in between. The CDR3 totals 17 residues. The CDR3 reads CASSFRQVGVGNGGYTF. The DNA of the CDR3 is TGTGCCAGCAGCTTCCGCCAGGTGGGAGTAGGCAACGGGGGCTACACCTTC.

The V and J genes are TRBV5-1 and TRBJ2-1; no definite D call. Germline loops: CDR1 SGHRS, CDR2 YFSETQ. CDR3 length: 12 amino acids. Trimming cost V 0 bases and J 8 bases, with 6 bases left between them. CDR3 DNA sequence: TGCGCCAGCAGCTTGGCCAGGTATGAGCAGTTCTTC. Its translation: CASSLARYEQFF.

This chain uses TRBV5-6 with TRBJ1-2; D not certain. The CDR3 runs to 12 residues. Looked up from germline, CDR1 is SGHDT and CDR2 is YYEEEE. V lost 2 bases, J lost 1 base, and 3 bases lay in between. The CDR3 reads CASSFGNYGYTF. CDR3 nucleotides: TGTGCCAGCAGCTTCGGTAACTATGGCTACACCTTC.

The rearrangement uses TRBV10-3 and TRBJ2-7; no firm D call. This CDR3 has 12 amino acids. Germline values: CDR1 ENHRY, CDR2 SYGVKD. The V and J ends lost 3 bases and 5 bases respectively, with 8 bases between them. Here the CDR3 reads CAISDQPHEQYF. DNA for the CDR3: TGTGCCATCAGTGACCAGCCCCACGAGCAGTACTTC.

The rearrangement links TRBV7-5 to TRBJ1-1. TRBV7-5 is a pseudogene. CDR3 size: 15 residues. The CDR3 sequence: CASSLAGYGVTEAFF. CDR3 in DNA: TGTGCCAGCAGCTTAGCAGGTTACGGGGTCACTGAAGCTTTCTTT.

The chain is built from TRBV7-6 and TRBJ2-3; D remains ambiguous. The germline CDR1 and CDR2 sequences are SGHVS and FNYEAQ. The CDR3 has 12 amino acids. The V end lost 1 base, the J end lost 4 bases, and 3 bases lay between the germline ends. The CDR3 DNA sequence: TGTGCCAGCAGCTTAGAGCCAGATACGCAGTATTTT. This gives the protein CASSLEPDTQYF. Drawing the rest from reference TRBV7-6 and TRBJ2-3, the complete variable domain is GAGVSQSPRYKVTKRGQDVALRCDPISGHVSLYWYRQALGQGPEFLTYFNYEAQQDKSGLPNDRFSAERPEGSISTLTIQRTEQRDSAMYRCASSLEPDTQYFGPGTRLTVL.

J is TRBJ2-7 and V is TRBV5-6; possibly TRBD2 for D (7 bases). This CDR3 has 13 amino acids. Trimming shortened V by 2 bases and J by 5 bases, and 11 bases separated the two germline ends. Germline CDR1 and CDR2: SGHDT and YYEEEE. This chain's CDR3 is CASSFGGADEQYF. The CDR3 nucleotides read TGTGCCAGCAGCTTTGGGGGGGCCGACGAGCAGTACTTC.

The gene calls are TRBV14 and TRBJ2-3, with D perhaps matching TRBD1 or TRBD2 (5 bases each). V lost 4 bases and J lost 2, with 19 bases in between. CDR3 length: 17 residues. The V gene's germline CDR1 is SGHDN and CDR2 FVKESK. This CDR3 is CASSRTGGTLNTDTQYF. For the CDR3, the DNA is TGTGCCAGCAGCCGAACAGGTGGGACCCTCAACACAGATACGCAGTATTTT.

This clone has a single count. This chain joins TRBV19 and TRBJ2-4, with 9 bases aligning to TRBD1. CDR1 and CDR2 from the germline V gene are LNHDA and SQIVND (reference sequence). Losses at the gene ends were 3 bases for V and 3 bases for J; bases not matched to a gene: 6. The CDR3 totals 16 residues. The CDR3 sequence is CASSMDRGRGKNIQYF. The CDR3 DNA is TGTGCCAGTAGTATGGACAGGGGAAGGGGCAAAAACATTCAGTACTTC.

The chain uses TRBV27 and TRBJ2-4; 8 bases align to TRBD2. The germline gives CDR1 MNHEY, CDR2 SMNVEV (reference sequence). CDR3 size: 14 residues. The junction had 6 bases not matched to a gene; V was cut back by 6 bases and J by 5 bases. The CDR3, as DNA: TGTGCCAGCAGACCCCCACTAGCGGAAAACATTCAGTACTTC. Amino acid sequence: CASRPPLAENIQYF.

The V and J genes are TRBV7-9 and TRBJ1-1; TRBD1 aligns across 7 bases. The V segment lost 5 bases and the J segment 0 bases; nucleotides outside the gene matches: 12. The CDR3 length is 17 residues. Per the germline V gene, CDR1 is SEHNR and CDR2 is FQNEAQ (reference sequence). Written as DNA, the CDR3 is TGTGCCAGCAGCCGAGGAGGACAGGAACGGCTGAACACTGAAGCTTTCTTT. It is translated as CASSRGGQERLNTEAFF.

The chain has TRBV5-6 and TRBJ2-1; possibly TRBD1 or TRBD2 for D (5 bases each). This CDR3 has 13 residues. V gave up 5 bases and J gave up 8 bases, with 14 bases separating them. The germline V gene encodes CDR1 SGHDT and CDR2 YYEEEE. DNA for the CDR3: TGTGCCAGCAGGGAGGATCTAGGGGATGAGCAGTTCTTC. It encodes CASREDLGDEQFF.

The gene calls are TRBV5-1 and TRBJ2-2; perhaps TRBD1 as D (6 bases). The CDR3 runs to 16 residues. Germline V gives CDR1 SGHRS, CDR2 YFSETQ. V lost 6 bases, J lost 0 bases, and 15 bases lay in between. The CDR3 sequence: CASTTGTNANTGELFF. CDR3 nucleotides: TGCGCCAGCACGACCGGGACAAATGCGAACACCGGGGAGCTGTTTTTT.

The chain is built from TRBV11-2 and TRBJ2-3; no definite D call. This CDR3 has 13 amino acids. Germline V gene data show CDR1 as SGHAT and CDR2 as FQNNGV. V dropped 4 bases and J dropped 4 bases, with 9 bases sitting between them. The CDR3 DNA sequence: TGTGCCAGCAGCTCTCCTGAGGCAGATACGCAGTATTTT. It yields the protein CASSSPEADTQYF. Based on the CDR3 plus reference TRBV11-2 and TRBJ2-3, the full variable domain is EAGVAQSPRYKIIEKRQSVAFWCNPISGHATLYWYQQILGQGPKLLIQFQNNGVVDDSQLPKDRFSAERLKGVDSTLKIQPAKLEDSAVYLCASSSPEADTQYFGPGTRLTVL.

The chain couples TRBV5-1 to TRBJ2-1; D could derive from TRBD1 or TRBD2 (7 bases each). V was trimmed by 5 bases and J by 5 bases, leaving 17 bases between them. The CDR3 runs 15 residues. Germline loops: CDR1 SGHRS, CDR2 YFSETQ. The CDR3 region is CASRQAGQRNNEQFF. The CDR3 DNA follows: TGCGCCAGCAGGCAAGCGGGACAGAGAAACAATGAGCAGTTCTTC. Based on the CDR3 plus reference TRBV5-1 and TRBJ2-1, the full variable domain is KAGVTQTPRYLIKTRGQQVTLSCSPISGHRSVSWYQQTPGQGLQFLFEYFSETQRNKGNFPGRFSGRQFSNSRSEMNVSTLELGDSALYLCASRQAGQRNNEQFFGPGTRLTVL.

The chain joins TRBV10-3 to TRBJ2-2; no clear D. This CDR3 comprises 14 residues. Germline CDR1 is ENHRY and CDR2 is SYGVKD. Trimming took off 4 bases at V and 1 base at J, with 7 bases between the two ends. The CDR3 protein is CAISVTLNTGELFF. DNA for the CDR3: TGTGCCATCAGTGTAACTTTGAACACCGGGGAGCTGTTTTTT.

V and J are TRBV9 and TRBJ1-2; D may be TRBD1 (6 bases). This CDR3 spans 16 amino acids. Germline-derived CDR1 and CDR2 are SGDLS and YYNGEE. The ends were cut back, 0 bases at V and 5 bases at J, with 17 bases in the middle. The CDR3 sequence is CASSVDFADSLYGYTF. DNA for the CDR3: TGTGCCAGCAGCGTAGACTTCGCGGACAGCCTTTATGGCTACACCTTC.

The V gene is TRBV13, the J gene TRBJ2-1; TRBD2 matches at 10 bases. The CDR3 is made up of 16 amino acids. Germline assignment: CDR1 PRHDT and CDR2 FYEKMQ (reference sequence). With V trimmed by 5 bases and J by 2 bases, 6 bases remained unmatched. The CDR3 DNA reads TGTGCCAGCAGCGGGAACCTAGCGGGGGCCTACAATGAGCAGTTCTTC. Translated: CASSGNLAGAYNEQFF.

The rearrangement links TRBV10-2 to TRBJ2-7, with unresolved D. V gave up 7 bases and J gave up 2 bases, with 6 bases separating them. CDR3 length: 11 residues. In germline, CDR1 is WSHSY, CDR2 SAAADI. CDR3 amino acids: CASTEAYEQYF. CDR3 DNA: TGCGCCAGCACTGAAGCCTACGAGCAGTACTTC.

The V and J genes are TRBV6-1 and TRBJ2-7, with D perhaps TRBD1 (5 bases). The CDR3 consists of 13 residues. Germline-derived CDR1 and CDR2 are MNHNS and SASEGT. Between the trimmed V and J ends, which lost 5 bases and 4 bases, there was a span of 12 bases. Here the CDR3 reads CASSTRQGYEQYF. The CDR3 nucleotides are TGTGCCAGCAGTACTCGTCAGGGATACGAGCAGTACTTC.

This chain connects TRBV18 to TRBJ1-1, with D unresolved. This CDR3 has 14 residues. V was cut by 4 bases and J by 0 bases, with 9 bases left in between. Germline V gene lookup returns CDR1 KGHSH and CDR2 LQKENI. CDR3 nucleotide sequence: TGTGCCAGCTCACTTCGGACGGTGAACACTGAAGCTTTCTTT. Translating it yields CASSLRTVNTEAFF.

The V gene is TRBV7-2, the J gene TRBJ2-3; D not resolved. CDR1 and CDR2 (germline): SGHTA, FQGNSA. V was clipped by 5 bases and J by 7 bases, with 10 bases between them. This CDR3 is built from 12 residues. This CDR3 is CASSPNANTQYF. The CDR3 nucleotides are TGTGCCAGCAGCCCGAACGCGAATACGCAGTATTTT.

This clone showed up just once. This chain links TRBV5-1 with TRBJ2-7; TRBD2 agrees at 7 bases. V lost 0 bases and J lost 3; bases outside the gene matches: 6. CDR1 is SGHRS and CDR2 is YFSETQ in the germline V gene. CDR3 length equals 15 residues. The CDR3 coding sequence is TGCGCCAGCAGCTTGGAAGGGACTACCCTCTACGAGCAGTACTTC. Its translation: CASSLEGTTLYEQYF.

The rearrangement uses TRBV5-1 and TRBJ2-7; unclear D gene. Germline V gives CDR1 SGHRS, CDR2 YFSETQ. V was cut by 0 bases and J by 0 bases, with 4 bases left in between. The CDR3 runs 13 residues. Written as DNA, the CDR3 is TGCGCCAGCAGCTTGGCCTCCTCCTACGAGCAGTACTTC. As protein: CASSLASSYEQYF.

This clone was observed once. The sample carries other DNA sequences with the same CDR3. Written as DNA, the CDR3 is TGTGCCAGTAGTATAGATGGGAGTTACAATGAGCAGTTCTTC. Translated: CASSIDGSYNEQFF. The J gene is TRBJ2-1, the V gene TRBV19; D is perhaps TRBD2 (5 bases). The CDR3 covers 14 residues. Trimming took off 0 bases at V and 4 bases at J, with 7 bases between the two ends. CDR1 LNHDA and CDR2 SQIVND come from the germline V gene (reference sequence).

This clone has just one count. The rearrangement links TRBV27 to TRBJ2-1; D may match TRBD1 or TRBD2 (5 bases each). V gave up 7 bases and J gave up 5 bases, with 15 bases separating them. This CDR3 has 14 amino acids. Germline CDR1 and CDR2: MNHEY and SMNVEV (reference sequence). The CDR3 DNA sequence: TGTGCCAGCACCAAACGGGGCAGGGACAATGAGCAGTTCTTC. Translating it yields CASTKRGRDNEQFF.

The genes are TRBV30 and TRBJ2-7; TRBD2 matches at 8 bases. This CDR3 comprises 15 residues. From germline, CDR1 is GTSNPN and CDR2 SVGIG (reference sequence). V shed 2 bases and J 4 bases; nucleotides not matched to a gene: 10. As DNA, the CDR3 is TGTGCCTGGAGTAAGGGGTCTAGCGGGTTTTACGAGCAGTACTTC. Its translation: CAWSKGSSGFYEQYF.

The CDR3, as DNA: TGCAGCGTAGTTAGCGGGGGGCTATCCTACGAGCAGTACTTC. It codes for CSVVSGGLSYEQYF. The V gene is TRBV29-1, the J gene TRBJ2-7, with 10 bases aligning to TRBD2. Germline CDR1 and CDR2: SQVTM and ANQGSEA. The CDR3 runs to 14 residues. V dropped 6 bases and J dropped 1; count of bases not matched to a gene: 6.